The 9 T cell receptor beta chains presented below share a single source sample, sequenced in a study of spatial heterogeneity in lung cancer. Using its own MiXCR run on the 5' RACE reads, TCRdb lists one record per CDR3 protein. The table has around 41,000 distinct CDR3 sequences, nearly 7% seen once; the top ten hold around 42%. Stated time point: sample taken at primary tumor resection. The specimen was PBMCs, collected at surgery. The origin of the receptors is a female donor with early-stage non-small cell lung cancer.

This chain joins TRBV6-1 and TRBJ1-1; a possible D gene is TRBD1 (6 bases). The CDR3 sequence is 14 residues long. V lost 3 bases and J 4 bases, leaving 12 bases between the germline ends. Germline V CDR1 and CDR2: MNHNS, SASEGT. Written as DNA, the CDR3 is TGTGCCAGCAGTGACCAACAGGGTATCACTGAAGCTTTCTTT. It encodes CASSDQQGITEAFF.

The V and J genes are TRBV6-2 or TRBV6-3 and TRBJ1-1; possibly TRBD1 for D (5 bases). V was pared by 6 bases and J by 6 bases, with 14 bases between. Germline CDR1 is MNHEY and CDR2 is SVGEGT. CDR3 length: 13 amino acids. The CDR3 nucleotides read TGTGCCAGCAGGGGGGGGTCGGGACCTGAAGCTTTCTTT. Its translation: CASRGGSGPEAFF.

This clonotype was counted ten times or more. The CDR3 nucleotides read TGTGCCACCAGGCCCGGGACAGATTCCGGGGAGCTGTTTTTT. Residues: CATRPGTDSGELFF. The chain has TRBV24-1 and TRBJ2-2; 7 bases fit TRBD1. This CDR3 is built from 14 residues. The germline CDR1 and CDR2 sequences are KGHDR and SFDVKD. With V trimmed by 7 bases and J by 6 bases, 7 bases remained unmatched.

This clonotype was seen many times. The chain carries TRBV9 and TRBJ2-4, with D possibly being TRBD1 or TRBD2 (5 bases each). V was shortened by 0 bases and J by 4 bases, with 8 bases between the two germline ends. The CDR3 runs to 14 residues. Germline CDR1 is SGDLS and CDR2 is YYNGEE. The DNA of the CDR3 is TGTGCCAGCAGCGTAGGGGACGGGAAAAACATTCAGTACTTC. It specifies CASSVGDGKNIQYF. Full variable domain (missing parts from reference TRBV9 and TRBJ2-4): DSGVTQTPKHLITATGQRVTLRCSPRSGDLSVYWYQQSLDQGLQFLIQYYNGEERAKGNILERFSAQQFPDLHSELNLSSLELGDSALYFCASSVGDGKNIQYFGAGTRLSVL.

This clonotype was detected ten times or more. This chain links TRBV4-1 with TRBJ1-6, with a weak D call TRBD1 (6 bases). The germline gives CDR1 MGHRA, CDR2 YSYEKL. This CDR3 is built from 17 residues. Trimming removed 1 base at V and 4 bases at J, with 14 bases between. Here the CDR3 reads CASSQVGNRVYNSPLHF. Written as DNA, the CDR3 is TGCGCCAGCAGCCAAGTTGGAAACAGGGTGTATAATTCACCCCTCCACTTT.

This clonotype was observed a handful of times. The chain employs TRBV7-2 and TRBJ2-3; 12 positions agree with TRBD2. Germline CDR1 reads SGHTA; CDR2 reads FQGNSA. The V and J ends lost 0 bases and 1 base, in that order; junction bases with no gene match: 5. The CDR3 has 18 amino acids. The CDR3 here is CASSLAPRTSGGTDTQYF. DNA of the CDR3: TGTGCCAGCAGCTTAGCGCCAAGGACTAGCGGGGGCACAGATACGCAGTATTTT.

The rearrangement uses TRBV5-1 and TRBJ2-2; 10 bases line up with TRBD2. V trimming: 5 bases; J trimming: 3 bases; junction bases outside the gene matches: 7. This CDR3 has 16 amino acids. Per the germline V gene, CDR1 is SGHRS and CDR2 is YFSETQ. The CDR3 protein is CASSSLGLADTGELFF. The CDR3 DNA sequence: TGCGCCAGCAGTTCCCTCGGACTAGCGGACACCGGGGAGCTGTTTTTT. The full variable domain, its missing parts supplied by reference TRBV5-1 and TRBJ2-2, is KAGVTQTPRYLIKTRGQQVTLSCSPISGHRSVSWYQQTPGQGLQFLFEYFSETQRNKGNFPGRFSGRQFSNSRSEMNVSTLELGDSALYLCASSSLGLADTGELFFGEGSRLTVL.

The chain joins TRBV2 to TRBJ2-1; the match to TRBD2 covers 12 bases. CDR1 is SNHLY and CDR2 is FYNNEI in the germline V gene. The CDR3 covers 16 residues. J was trimmed by 5 bases and V by 2 bases; bases with no gene match: 4. CDR3 bases: TGTGCCAGCAGTGAACAAGGACTAGCGGGGAACAATGAGCAGTTCTTC. Residues: CASSEQGLAGNNEQFF. Complete variable domain (other parts from reference TRBV2 and TRBJ2-1): EPEVTQTPSHQVTQMGQEVILRCVPISNHLYFYWYRQILGQKVEFLVSFYNNEISEKSEIFDDQFSVERPDGSNFTLKIRSTKLEDSAMYFCASSEQGLAGNNEQFFGPGTRLTVL.

V usage is TRBV12-3 or TRBV12-4 and J usage is TRBJ1-6; TRBD1 matches 7 bases. Trimming cost V 5 bases and J 5 bases; bases outside gene matches: 3. CDR3 length: 14 residues. The CDR3 DNA follows: TGTGCCAGCAGTCTCACAGGGGATAATTCACCCCTCCACTTT. Its protein product is CASSLTGDNSPLHF.